The text below deals with one TCR beta chain. Its antigen is not yet known. No base-level quality is on record; no much larger clone is a single base apart. For sequencing of the TCRbeta CDR3 region, genomic DNA was extracted from the sorted cells. The immunoSEQ Assay was used for sequencing of TCRbeta CDR3 regions. Imported from immuneACCESS, the table was reduced by TCRdb to in-frame sequences with V and J called. These copies leave out some clones; in studies compared against another copy, an unresolved V gene accounts for under half, and the cause of the remainder is not known. Here the sample has more than 35,000 clones; more than 80% occur a single time. Together, the top ten hold less than 20% of the sample. Relative to germline, V is 10 bases shorter and J is 0 bases shorter, with 14 bases between their ends. Including cysteine and phenylalanine, the CDR3 has 14 amino acids. CDR3 DNA only is kept here, 42 bases in frame from base 1. The germline V gene yields SNHLY for CDR1 and FYNNEI for CDR2.

The sample originates from a study of OX40 agonist ivuxolimab in advanced cancers. Study-wide context: The costimulatory receptor OX40 (CD134) was targeted by ivuxolimab, a fully human IgG2 agonistic monoclonal antibody. Intravenous ivuxolimab was administered to patients every 2 weeks at six dose levels: 0.01, 0.1, 0.3, 1.5, 3 and 10 mg/kg. Of the approximately 53 patients in dose escalation, about 20 had hepatocellular carcinoma, about 15 had melanoma, 9 had renal cell carcinoma and 9 had head and neck cancer. In the dose-escalation cohort, about four fifths of patients were male, and the mean age was approximately 60 years with a range of about 20 to 79. Patients were allowed to have had prior anti-PD-1, anti-PD-L1 or anti-CTLA-4 therapy, and around 40% of the dose-escalation patients had previously received checkpoint inhibitors. Partial responses occurred in three dose-escalation patients: two with cutaneous melanoma and one with hepatocellular carcinoma. The purpose of peripheral TCRbeta sequencing was to test whether ivuxolimab changed TCR sequence diversity and led to clonal T-cell expansion. The paper covers the monotherapy dose-escalation part of the phase I ivuxolimab trial, which included N of about 56 patients. Broad study findings and their caveats: Low levels of normalized T-cell clonal expansion were also seen in some patients who did not respond. The antigen specificity of the peripheral T cells that underwent clonal expansion was not determined. At doses of 0.1 to 3.0 mg/kg, clonal expansion of both CD4+ and CD8+ blood T cells was observed from baseline to week 6. In the 0.1-3.0 mg/kg groups, partial responders were among the patients with the lowest normalized peripheral clonal expansion, particularly in CD8+ T cells. On average, CD8+ T cells showed more expanded clones than CD4+ T cells after ivuxolimab.

The trial excluded patients who had a history of autoimmune disease or who were on systemic immunosuppression. Peripheral blood for TCR sequencing was collected from all dose cohorts at baseline, on cycle 4 day 1, and on cycle 7 day 1. Samples came from an open-label, multicenter, first-in-human phase I dose-escalation trial of ivuxolimab. Adults with locally advanced or metastatic melanoma, renal cell carcinoma, hepatocellular carcinoma or head and neck squamous cell carcinoma were enrolled in the trial. CD4+ and CD8+ T cells were sorted separately from peripheral blood before TCR sequencing. This chain is built from TRBV2 and TRBJ2-3, with TRBD1 tentatively as D gene (6 bases match). The sample in question was CD4+ or CD8+ T cells sorted from blood, obtained in a trial of the OX40 agonist ivuxolimab. The TCR comes from an adult with an advanced solid tumor such as melanoma, head and neck, liver or kidney cancer. The sequenced DNA: TGTGCCACTGTTTCAGGGGAAAGCACAGATACGCAGTATTTT. Translated, it gives CATVSGESTDTQYF.